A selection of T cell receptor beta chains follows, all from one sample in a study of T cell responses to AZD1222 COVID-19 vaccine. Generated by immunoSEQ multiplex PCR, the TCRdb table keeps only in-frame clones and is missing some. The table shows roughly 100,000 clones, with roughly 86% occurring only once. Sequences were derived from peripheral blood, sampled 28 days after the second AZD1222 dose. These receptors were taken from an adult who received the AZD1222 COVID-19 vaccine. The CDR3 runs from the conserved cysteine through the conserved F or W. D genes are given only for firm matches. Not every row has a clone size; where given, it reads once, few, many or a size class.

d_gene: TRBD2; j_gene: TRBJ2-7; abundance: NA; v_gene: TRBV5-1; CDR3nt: TGCGCCAGCAGCTTGGGACTAGCGGGAGTCGGGTCCTACGAGCAGTACTTC; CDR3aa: CASSLGLAGVGSYEQYF
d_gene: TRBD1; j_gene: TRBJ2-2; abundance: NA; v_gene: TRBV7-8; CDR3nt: TGTGCCAGCAGCTTGCCTAATAGGGGTACAGGGGACACCGGGGAGCTGTTTTTT; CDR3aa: CASSLPNRGTGDTGELFF
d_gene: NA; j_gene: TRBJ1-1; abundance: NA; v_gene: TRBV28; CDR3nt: TGTGCCAGCAGTTTGGTCGGGCAAACCGGCACTGAAGCTTTCTTT; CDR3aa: CASSLVGQTGTEAFF
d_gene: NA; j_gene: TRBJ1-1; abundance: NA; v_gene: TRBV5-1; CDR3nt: TGCGCCAGCATCTTACGCGGGGGCACTGAAGCTTTCTTT; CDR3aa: CASILRGGTEAFF
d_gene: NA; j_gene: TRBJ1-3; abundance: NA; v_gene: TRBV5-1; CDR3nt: TGCGCCAGCAGCTTGGAAGGGGAATCTGGAAACACCATATATTTT; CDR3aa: CASSLEGESGNTIYF
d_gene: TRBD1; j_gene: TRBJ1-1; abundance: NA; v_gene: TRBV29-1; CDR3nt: TGCAGCGCAACCGACCCTAGGACAGGGGTAAATGGGGTCACTGAAGCTTTCTTT; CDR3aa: CSATDPRTGVNGVTEAFF
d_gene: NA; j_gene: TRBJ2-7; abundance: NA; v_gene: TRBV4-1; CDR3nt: TGCGCCAGCAGCCAAGGGGTCTCCTACGAGCAGTACTTC; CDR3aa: CASSQGVSYEQYF
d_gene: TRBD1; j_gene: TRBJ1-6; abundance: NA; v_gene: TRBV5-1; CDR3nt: TGCGCCAGCAGCCCGGGACAGGGGAATTCACCCCTCCACTTT; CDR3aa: CASSPGQGNSPLHF
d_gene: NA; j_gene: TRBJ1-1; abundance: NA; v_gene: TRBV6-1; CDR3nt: TGTGCCAGCAGTGAACTTGGGGCCCTGAACACTGAAGCTTTCTTT; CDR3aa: CASSELGALNTEAFF
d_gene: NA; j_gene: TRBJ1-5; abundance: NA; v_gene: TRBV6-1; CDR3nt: TGTGCCAGCAGTGGCCGACATACAGGGAGGCGGGGTGCTCAGCCCCAGCATTTT; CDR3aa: CASSGRHTGRRGAQPQHF
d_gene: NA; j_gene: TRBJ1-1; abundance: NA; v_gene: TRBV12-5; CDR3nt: TGTGCTAGTGGTTTGGCGGCGAACACTGAAGCTTTCTTT; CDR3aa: CASGLAANTEAFF
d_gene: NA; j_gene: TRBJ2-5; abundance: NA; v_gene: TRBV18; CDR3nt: TGTGCCAGCTCACCACCCAACCAAGAGACCCAGTACTTC; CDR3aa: CASSPPNQETQYF
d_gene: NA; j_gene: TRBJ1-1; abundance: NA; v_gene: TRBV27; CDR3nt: TGTGCCAGCAGTTTATCGTGGGCAGAGGGGGGTTTCACTGAAGCTTTCTTT; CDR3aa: CASSLSWAEGGFTEAFF
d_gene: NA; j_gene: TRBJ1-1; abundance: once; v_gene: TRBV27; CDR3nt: TGTGCCAGCAGTAAACAGGGTCCGGACACTGAAGCTTTCTTT; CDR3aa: CASSKQGPDTEAFF
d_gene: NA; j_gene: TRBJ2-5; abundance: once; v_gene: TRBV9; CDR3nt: TGTGCCAGCAGCGTAGCCATTGACCGGTACCAAGAGACCCAGTACTTC; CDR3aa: CASSVAIDRYQETQYF
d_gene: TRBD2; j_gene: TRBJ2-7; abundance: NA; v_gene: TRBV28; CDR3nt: TGTGCCAGCAGTTCAGCTAGCGGGTTCTACGAGCAGTACTTC; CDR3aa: CASSSASGFYEQYF
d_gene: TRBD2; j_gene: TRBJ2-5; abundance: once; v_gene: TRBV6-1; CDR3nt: TGTGCCAGCAGTGACGATAGCGGGTTGGAGACCCAGTACTTC; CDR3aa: CASSDDSGLETQYF
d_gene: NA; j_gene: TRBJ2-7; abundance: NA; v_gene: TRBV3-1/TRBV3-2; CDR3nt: TGTGCCAGCAGGCATTGGACCGACTACGAGCAGTACTTC; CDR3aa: CASRHWTDYEQYF
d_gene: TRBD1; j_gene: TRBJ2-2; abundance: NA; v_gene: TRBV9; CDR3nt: TGTGCCAGCAGCGTATCAGGGACAGGGTCGACCGGGGAGCTGTTTTTT; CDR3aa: CASSVSGTGSTGELFF
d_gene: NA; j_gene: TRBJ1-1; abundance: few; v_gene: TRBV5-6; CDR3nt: TGTGCCAGCAGCTTCGCCCCCCAGGGGAAAGCTTTCTTT; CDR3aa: CASSFAPQGKAFF
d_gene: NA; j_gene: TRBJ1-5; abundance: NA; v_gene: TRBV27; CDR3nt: TGTGCCAGCAGGTCACTCGGGACACCCTACAATCAGCCCCAGCATTTT; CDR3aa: CASRSLGTPYNQPQHF
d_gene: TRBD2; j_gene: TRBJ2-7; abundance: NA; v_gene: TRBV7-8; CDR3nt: TGTGCCAGCAGCTCGGTAGCGGGTTCTCTTCGCGAGCAGTACTTC; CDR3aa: CASSSVAGSLREQYF
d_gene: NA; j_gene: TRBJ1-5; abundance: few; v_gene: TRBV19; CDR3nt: TGTGCCAGTACTTATGTGGGGACAAAAGACCCCCAGCATTTT; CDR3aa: CASTYVGTKDPQHF
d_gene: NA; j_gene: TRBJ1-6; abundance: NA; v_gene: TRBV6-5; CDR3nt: TGTGCCAGTGACTTGGACGGACTTGGTTCACCCCTCCACTTT; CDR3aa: CASDLDGLGSPLHF
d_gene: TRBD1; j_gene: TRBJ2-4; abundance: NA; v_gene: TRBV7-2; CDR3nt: TGTGCCAGCAGCCTGGACAGGGCAGTAAACATTCAGTACTTC; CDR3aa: CASSLDRAVNIQYF
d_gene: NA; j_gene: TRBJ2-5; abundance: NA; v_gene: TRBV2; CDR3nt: TGTGCCAGCAGTGAATTAGCCACTGAGACCCAGTACTTC; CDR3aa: CASSELATETQYF
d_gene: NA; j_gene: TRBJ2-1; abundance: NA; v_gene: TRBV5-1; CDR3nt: TGCGCCAGCCCACCGGCGGGCAGTTTCGAGGAGCAGTTCTTC; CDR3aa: CASPPAGSFEEQFF
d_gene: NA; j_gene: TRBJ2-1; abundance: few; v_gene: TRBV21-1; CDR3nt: TGTGCCAGCAGCAAAGAAACTAACAATGAGCAGTTCTTC; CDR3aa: CASSKETNNEQFF
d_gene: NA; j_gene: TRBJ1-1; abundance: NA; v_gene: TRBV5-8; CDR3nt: TGTGCCAGCAGCCCAAGGACTTACACTGAAGCTTTCTTT; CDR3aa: CASSPRTYTEAFF
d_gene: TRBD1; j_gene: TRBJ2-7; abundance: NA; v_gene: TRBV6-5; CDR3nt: TGTGCCAGCAGCAATACAGGGACAGGCCTGAGGGAGCAGTACTTC; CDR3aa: CASSNTGTGLREQYF
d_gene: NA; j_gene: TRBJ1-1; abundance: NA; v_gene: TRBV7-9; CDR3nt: TGTGCCAGCAGCCAAACCGACAAGAACACTGAAGCTTTCTTT; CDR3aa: CASSQTDKNTEAFF
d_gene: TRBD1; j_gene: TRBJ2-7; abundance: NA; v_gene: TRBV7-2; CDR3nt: TGTGCCAGCAGCTCGGGACAGAGAAACTACGAGCAGTACTTC; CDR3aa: CASSSGQRNYEQYF
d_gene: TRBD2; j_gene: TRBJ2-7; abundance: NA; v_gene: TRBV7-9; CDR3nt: TGTGCCAGCAGCTTAGCTAGCGGGAGGCTCTACGAGCAGTACTTC; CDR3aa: CASSLASGRLYEQYF
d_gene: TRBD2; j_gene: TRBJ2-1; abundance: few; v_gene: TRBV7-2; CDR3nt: TGTGCCAGCAGCCCCGGGACTAGCGTCTTCCATGAGCAGTTCTTC; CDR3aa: CASSPGTSVFHEQFF
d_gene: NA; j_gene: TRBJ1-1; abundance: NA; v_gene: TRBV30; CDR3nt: TGTGCCTGGAGACCCACAAGTAGGGGGGTAGACGGCACTGAAGCTTTCTTT; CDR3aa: CAWRPTSRGVDGTEAFF
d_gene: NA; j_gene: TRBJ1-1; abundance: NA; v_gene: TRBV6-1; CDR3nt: TGTGCCAGCAGTGAAAATTCACAGAACACTGAAGCTTTCTTT; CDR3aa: CASSENSQNTEAFF
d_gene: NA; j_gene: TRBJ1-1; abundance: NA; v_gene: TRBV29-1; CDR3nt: TGCAGCGTTGAATACGGGGGGGCCACTGAAGCTTTCTTT; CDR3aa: CSVEYGGATEAFF
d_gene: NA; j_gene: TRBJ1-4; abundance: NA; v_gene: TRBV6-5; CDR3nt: TGTGCCAGCACCACCTCGGGGTCTAATGAAAAACTGTTTTTT; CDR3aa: CASTTSGSNEKLFF
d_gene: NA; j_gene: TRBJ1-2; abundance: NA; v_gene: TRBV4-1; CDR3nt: TGCGCCAGCAGCAGCAATCCAGGGGAACAATATGGCTACACCTTC; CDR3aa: CASSSNPGEQYGYTF
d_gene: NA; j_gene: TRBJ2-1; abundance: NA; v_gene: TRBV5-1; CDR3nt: TGCGCCAGCAGCCCGGGACTCCCTGCGGGCAATGAGCAGTTCTTC; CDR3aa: CASSPGLPAGNEQFF
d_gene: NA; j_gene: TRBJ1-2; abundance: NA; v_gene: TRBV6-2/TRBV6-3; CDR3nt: TGTGCCAGCAGTTATGACCCAGGGAACGGTGGCTACACCTTC; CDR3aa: CASSYDPGNGGYTF
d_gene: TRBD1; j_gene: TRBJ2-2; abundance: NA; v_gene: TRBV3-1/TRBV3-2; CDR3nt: TGTGCCAGCAGCCCACAGACAGGGGACACCGGGGAGCTGTTTTTT; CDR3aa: CASSPQTGDTGELFF
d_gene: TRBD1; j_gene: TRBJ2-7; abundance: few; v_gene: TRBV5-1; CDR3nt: TGCGCCAGCAGCTTGGGACAGGGAGATTCCTACGAGCAGTACTTC; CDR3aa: CASSLGQGDSYEQYF
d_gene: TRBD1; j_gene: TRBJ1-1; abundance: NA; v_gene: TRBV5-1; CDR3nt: TGCGCCAGCAGATCCCGGGCAGGGGGCCCGAACACTGAAGCTTTCTTT; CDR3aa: CASRSRAGGPNTEAFF
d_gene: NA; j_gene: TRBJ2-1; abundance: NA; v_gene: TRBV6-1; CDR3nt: TGTGCCAGCGGCGAATCCTACAATGAGCAGTTCTTC; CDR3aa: CASGESYNEQFF